Shown below are 30 T cell receptor beta chains from a single sample sequenced in a study of CD8+ T cells in alopecia areata. Extracted from the samples, RNA was reverse transcribed into cDNA to serve as the sequencing template. Method: immunoSEQ multiplex PCR; TCRdb's copy keeps in-frame clones and lacks some. The sample records over 150,000 clones, around three fifths being singletons. The sample was CD8+ T cells sorted from blood. The origin of the receptors is a human donor in good health.

The V and J genes are TRBV27 and TRBJ2-7, with D maybe TRBD1 (5 bases). From germline, CDR1 is MNHEY and CDR2 SMNVEV (reference sequence). Trimming cost V 2 bases and J 5 bases, with 13 bases left between them. The CDR3 length is 14 residues. Written as DNA, the CDR3 is TGTGCCAGCAGTTTAGTCCCAGGGTTCCACGAGCAGTACTTC. Translation gives CASSLVPGFHEQYF.

The rearrangement links TRBV30 to TRBJ2-2, with unresolved D. Germline V gene lookup returns CDR1 GTSNPN and CDR2 SVGIG (reference sequence). CDR3 size: 14 residues. V gave up 2 bases and J gave up 3 bases, with 10 bases separating them. CDR3 in amino acids: CAWSSLTDTGELFF. Here the CDR3 DNA reads TGTGCCTGGAGTAGTCTGACGGACACCGGGGAGCTGTTTTTT. Full variable domain (missing parts from reference TRBV30 and TRBJ2-2): SQTIHQWPATLVQPVGSPLSLECTVEGTSNPNLYWYRQAAGRGLQLLFYSVGIGQISSEVPQNLSASRPQDRQFILSSKKLLLSDSGFYLCAWSSLTDTGELFFGEGSRLTVL.

This clone was observed a single time. The chain's CDR3 is CASSVSDTGELFF. Here the CDR3 DNA reads TGTGCCAGCAGTGTGAGCGACACCGGGGAGCTGTTTTTT. The chain couples TRBV25-1 to TRBJ2-2; D call uncertain. The length of the CDR3 is 13 residues. The V end lost 4 bases, the J end lost 3 bases, and 6 bases lay between the germline ends. The V gene's germline CDR1 is MGHDK and CDR2 SYGVNS.

The chain has TRBV13 and TRBJ2-3; 8 bases match TRBD2. This CDR3 comprises 16 residues. CDR1 is PRHDT, CDR2 FYEKMQ, per germline (reference sequence). V lost 5 bases, J lost 0 bases, and 7 bases stayed unmatched. CDR3 in DNA: TGTGCCAGCAGCAAAAATAGCGGGGCTAGCACAGATACGCAGTATTTT. This encodes CASSKNSGASTDTQYF.

The chain recombines TRBV4-2 with TRBJ1-4; D is uncertain. The CDR3 is made up of 10 amino acids. Trimming took 6 bases from V and 8 from J, leaving 4 bases between them. Per germline, CDR1 LGHNA and CDR2 YNFKEQ. The CDR3 loop reads CASSKEKLFF. The DNA for the CDR3 is TGTGCCAGCAGTAAGGAAAAACTGTTTTTT.

This clone was counted only a few times. The chain links TRBV11-2 to TRBJ2-7; D unresolved. CDR3 length equals 12 residues. The germline V gene encodes CDR1 SGHAT and CDR2 FQNNGV. Trimming removed 5 bases at V and 4 bases at J, with 9 bases between. CDR3 loop: CASSPQSYEQYF. CDR3 nucleotides: TGTGCCAGCAGCCCCCAGAGTTACGAGCAGTACTTC.

The genes are TRBV13 and TRBJ1-6; 9 nucleotides align to TRBD1. The CDR3 sequence is 15 residues long. Looked up from germline, CDR1 is PRHDT and CDR2 is FYEKMQ (reference sequence). Trimming at V came to 7 bases and at J to 7 bases, leaving 8 bases not matched to a gene. As DNA, the CDR3 is TGTGCCAGCACCCTTAGTGGGACAGGGAATTCACCCCTCCACTTT. It is translated as CASTLSGTGNSPLHF.

This clone was counted a few times. The chain links TRBV7-9 to TRBJ2-1; no firm D call. The CDR3 sequence is 13 residues long. Germline CDR1 and CDR2: SEHNR and FQNEAQ (reference sequence). V lost 3 bases and J lost 5, with 8 bases in between. Written as DNA, the CDR3 is TGTGCCAGCAGCTTCTTCCGAGACAATGAGCAGTTCTTC. Translating gives CASSFFRDNEQFF.

This clone came up a few times. The chain couples TRBV25-1 to TRBJ2-5, with D hard to call. Deletions cut 2 bases from V and 1 base from J, with 14 bases between. CDR3 length: 16 residues. Germline assignment: CDR1 MGHDK and CDR2 SYGVNS. This CDR3 is CASSEDRRSSQETQYF. The CDR3 nucleotides are TGTGCCAGCAGTGAAGATCGCCGAAGCTCCCAAGAGACCCAGTACTTC. The full variable domain, in which reference TRBV25-1 and TRBJ2-5 provide the parts outside the CDR3, is EADIYQTPRYLVIGTGKKITLECSQTMGHDKMYWYQQDPGMELHLIHYSYGVNSTEKGDLSSESTVSRIRTEHFPLTLESARPSHTSQYLCASSEDRRSSQETQYFGPGTRLLVL.

The chain is built from TRBV2 and TRBJ1-2; tentative D call: TRBD1 (5 bases). V was pared by 7 bases and J by 4 bases, with 16 bases between. The CDR3 runs to 14 residues. In germline, CDR1 is SNHLY, CDR2 FYNNEI. The CDR3 reads CASTSREGRYGYTF. The CDR3 bases are TGTGCCAGCACCTCTAGGGAGGGGCGCTATGGCTACACCTTC.

This clone was picked up a small number of times. The chain couples TRBV6-1 to TRBJ2-7, with 9 bases lining up with TRBD2. In germline, CDR1 is MNHNS, CDR2 SASEGT. The trim removed 10 bases at V and 7 bases at J, leaving 14 bases unmatched. The CDR3 spans 14 residues. CDR3 sequence reads: CATGEGLATEEQYF. CDR3 in DNA: TGTGCCACCGGAGAGGGACTAGCTACCGAGGAGCAGTACTTC.

The rearrangement links TRBV4-1 to TRBJ2-7, with TRBD2 matching 10 bases. Looked up from germline, CDR1 is MGHRA and CDR2 is YSYEKL. V lost 1 base and J lost 6; bases outside the gene matches: 3. CDR3 size: 14 residues. CDR3: CASSQAGLATEQYF. CDR3 sequence (DNA): TGCGCCAGCAGCCAAGCGGGACTAGCGACCGAGCAGTACTTC.

This clone was seen ten or more times. This sequence joins TRBV6-4 and TRBJ1-2; 7 bases are shared with TRBD1. Trimming at V came to 3 bases and at J to 5 bases, leaving 9 bases not matched to a gene. CDR1 and CDR2 from the germline V gene are MRHNA and SNTAGT. This CDR3 spans 15 amino acids. The CDR3 DNA follows: TGTGCCAGCAGTGATGACGAGACAGGGTCTTATGGCTACACCTTC. Translation gives CASSDDETGSYGYTF.

The chain recombines TRBV25-1 with TRBJ1-1; D is undetermined. V shed 3 bases and J shed 5 bases, with 13 bases lying between them. The germline V gene has CDR1 MGHDK and CDR2 SYGVNS. This CDR3 is 14 amino acids long. The CDR3 spells CASSDGIRRTEAFF. Written as DNA, the CDR3 is TGTGCCAGCAGTGACGGCATTAGGAGGACTGAAGCTTTCTTT.

This clone was seen only once. The chain carries TRBV5-4 and TRBJ2-1; D gene ambiguous. Germline V gene sequence: CDR1 SGHNT, CDR2 YYREEE (reference sequence). CDR3 size: 12 residues. Trimming took off 2 bases at V and 4 bases at J, with 4 bases between the two ends. In DNA form, the CDR3 reads TGTGCCAGCAGCTTTGGTTACAATGAGCAGTTCTTC. It yields the protein CASSFGYNEQFF.

Concerning this clone itself: Other nucleotide sequences from this sample produce the same CDR3. This chain joins TRBV4-1 and TRBJ1-5; no reliable D call. Germline V gives CDR1 MGHRA, CDR2 YSYEKL. There are 15 residues in the CDR3. V lost 1 base and J 4 bases, leaving 11 bases between the germline ends. CDR3 protein: CASSQGPGGNQPQHF. The DNA of the CDR3 is TGCGCCAGCAGCCAAGGGCCCGGTGGAAATCAGCCCCAGCATTTT.

The CDR3 DNA reads as TGTGCCAGCAGCTTCCAGCGGGGGCCCGCCCGCCGACAGGAGACCCAGTACTTC. This translates into CASSFQRGPARRQETQYF. V gene TRBV5-6 combines with J gene TRBJ2-5, with 8 bases matching TRBD2. V shed 2 bases, J shed 5 bases, and the junction held 17 bases outside the gene matches. This CDR3 spans 18 amino acids. Germline CDR1 and CDR2: SGHDT and YYEEEE.

The chain recombines TRBV27 with TRBJ1-2; D is possibly TRBD1 (5 bases). Germline V CDR1 and CDR2: MNHEY, SMNVEV (reference sequence). Trimming removed 5 bases at V and 3 bases at J, with 19 bases between. The CDR3 runs to 16 residues. The CDR3 loop is CASSSNWDGSDYGYTF. CDR3 in DNA: TGTGCCAGCAGTAGTAATTGGGACGGCTCCGACTATGGCTACACCTTC.

The V gene is TRBV29-1, the J gene TRBJ2-1, with D possibly TRBD1 on 5 matching bases. V was shortened by 8 bases and J by 4 bases, with 12 bases between the two germline ends. The CDR3 loop spans 12 amino acids. Germline V gene data show CDR1 as SQVTM and CDR2 as ANQGSEA. The CDR3 loop is CSSRETYNEQFF. DNA of the CDR3: TGCAGCAGCAGGGAAACGTACAATGAGCAGTTCTTC.

A single count supports this clone. The chain employs TRBV19 and TRBJ2-7, with TRBD2 as a possible D gene (5 bases). Trimming stripped 5 bases from V and 2 bases from J, with 16 bases between. Per germline, CDR1 LNHDA and CDR2 SQIVND (reference sequence). The CDR3 length is 15 residues. Written as DNA, the CDR3 is TGTGCCAGTAGTTCGGGCCGAGGACTGGCCTACGAGCAGTACTTC. Residues: CASSSGRGLAYEQYF.

This rearrangement joins TRBV7-9 to TRBJ2-4, with 10 bases matching TRBD1. The CDR3 spans 15 residues. Trimming took 2 bases from V and 8 from J; bases not matched to a gene: 6. The germline gives CDR1 SEHNR, CDR2 FQNEAQ (reference sequence). The CDR3 nucleotides are TGTGCCAGCAGCTTACCTACCGGGACAGGGGACATTCAGTACTTC. This codes for CASSLPTGTGDIQYF.

This clone has only a few counts. The chain uses TRBV10-2 and TRBJ2-3, with TRBD1 as a possible D gene (5 bases). The CDR3 covers 18 residues. The germline CDR1 and CDR2 sequences are WSHSY and SAAADI. Trimming took 9 bases from V and 2 from J, leaving 27 bases between them. The CDR3 region has the DNA TGCGCCAGTACCGGGCCAGCCCTGGGGCCCCTTCCCACAGATACGCAGTATTTT. Translated, it gives CASTGPALGPLPTDTQYF.

The rearrangement joins TRBV25-1 to TRBJ1-1, with D possibly being TRBD1 (5 bases). The ends were cut back, 3 bases at V and 4 bases at J, with 12 bases in the middle. This CDR3 comprises 14 residues. Germline V gene data show CDR1 as MGHDK and CDR2 as SYGVNS. Written as DNA, the CDR3 is TGTGCCAGCAGTGAGTTGGGGACGGGCACTGAAGCTTTCTTT. Residues: CASSELGTGTEAFF.

The CDR3 reads CAISVGRGYTF. The CDR3 DNA follows: TGTGCCATCAGCGTCGGCCGAGGCTACACCTTC. The rearrangement links TRBV10-3 to TRBJ1-2; no definite D call. CDR3 length equals 11 residues. The germline V gene encodes CDR1 ENHRY and CDR2 SYGVKD. Trimming left V 6 bases short and J 8 bases short, with 10 bases between.

The V gene is TRBV7-6, the J gene TRBJ2-5; a weak D match, TRBD2 (5 bases). Germline CDR1 and CDR2: SGHVS and FNYEAQ. Trimming pared 1 base from V and 5 bases from J, leaving 14 bases between. CDR3 length: 15 residues. The CDR3 bases are TGTGCCAGCAGCTTAGGGACCCCGGGGTGGGAGACCCAGTACTTC. Protein product: CASSLGTPGWETQYF.

V usage is TRBV4-1 and J usage is TRBJ2-2; D uncertain. This CDR3 spans 16 amino acids. Trimming shortened V by 0 bases and J by 0 bases, and 8 bases separated the two germline ends. Germline V gene lookup returns CDR1 MGHRA and CDR2 YSYEKL. The CDR3 DNA reads TGCGCCAGCAGCCAAGAGGCCAGCGCGAACACCGGGGAGCTGTTTTTT. Amino acids: CASSQEASANTGELFF.

The chain carries TRBV29-1 and TRBJ2-7; D unresolved. Germline values: CDR1 SQVTM, CDR2 ANQGSEA. Between the trimmed V and J ends, which lost 0 bases and 2 bases, there was a span of 11 bases. The CDR3 extends over 14 amino acids. The CDR3 spells CSVEDPTITYEQYF. CDR3 in DNA: TGCAGCGTTGAAGATCCCACGATTACCTACGAGCAGTACTTC.

This chain connects TRBV25-1 to TRBJ1-1, with D perhaps matching TRBD1 (5 bases). V lost 6 bases, J lost 4 bases, and 9 bases lay in between. Germline V lookup: CDR1 MGHDK, CDR2 SYGVNS. The CDR3 spans 12 residues. In DNA form, the CDR3 reads TGTGCCAGCAGCGGGGGGGTCACTGAAGCTTTCTTT. Its protein product is CASSGGVTEAFF.

The gene calls are TRBV27 and TRBJ1-5; D is uncertain. Trimming took 8 bases from V and 0 from J, leaving 8 bases between them. The germline V gene has CDR1 MNHEY and CDR2 SMNVEV (reference sequence). This CDR3 is 13 amino acids long. The DNA for the CDR3 is TGTGCCAGCGGCCTATATAGCAATCAGCCCCAGCATTTT. Translating it yields CASGLYSNQPQHF.

Only a few counts were recorded for this clone. The V and J genes are TRBV11-2 and TRBJ2-7; no reliable D call. The CDR3 sequence is 13 residues long. V was trimmed by 1 base and J by 6 bases, leaving 10 bases between them. Germline V gene data show CDR1 as SGHAT and CDR2 as FQNNGV. CDR3 sequence: CASSLVRALEQYF. CDR3 bases: TGTGCCAGCAGCTTAGTCCGGGCCCTCGAGCAGTACTTC.